This T cell receptor (beta chain) was recovered during a study of blood T cell repertoires in COVID-19. Study-level background: Sites in the United States, Italy and Spain provided acute and convalescent COVID-19 samples.

This CDR3 has 12 residues. Germline assignment: CDR1 GTSNPN and CDR2 SVGIG (reference sequence). The V segment lost 8 bases and the J segment 7 bases; nucleotides outside the gene matches: 6. Residents of 24 US areas, aged about 18 to 95 years, made up the participants. The study assigned cohorts using participant-reported clinical history. Under the authors' procedure: Amplification with reference gene primers provided the estimates of nucleated cell counts. Sequenced by immunoSEQ multiplex PCR; TCRdb stores in-frame clones only, minus some. V, J and clone size reflect that table, while D and trimming were determined from the DNA. Among around 280,000 clones listed, around 87% were seen once.

This TCR derives from a woman under 30 with acute COVID-19. The chain employs TRBV30 and TRBJ1-4; 8 bases are a match to TRBD1. Source material: PBMCs or T cells enriched from blood (not recorded which). DNA of the CDR3: TGTGCCGTCGACAGGGGCCCTGAAAAACTGTTTTTT. It encodes CAVDRGPEKLFF.